The present TCR beta chain was sequenced within a study of cytomegalovirus exposure and HLA in healthy donors. Primers included in the PCR were 60 Vbeta and 13 Jbeta primers. Measured with immunoSEQ multiplex PCR; TCRdb has only the in-frame clones, and not every one. The repertoire consists of 150,000 to 180,000 clones, with around 84% occurring once and the leading ten covering 5.6%. Study-level points and caveats: Cytomegalovirus association was assigned to approximately 180 TCR beta chains. Presence/absence analyses rested on an assumption that sequencing depth was roughly uniform across donors. Sequencing artifact likely explains a cluster of highly shared sequence variants. On later analysis, the bulk of CMV-associated TCR beta chains appeared to be HLA-restricted.

The CDR3 loop spans 14 amino acids. CDR1 and CDR2 from the germline V gene are KGHSH and LQKENI. V lost 4 bases and J lost 3; bases outside the gene matches: 2. Comment on this clone: As yet, its antigen is unknown.

The sample comprised PBMCs. The clonotype comes from a woman aged 40 to 50 in good health and CMV-seropositive. This rearrangement joins TRBV18 to TRBJ2-7; 11 bases match TRBD2. CDR3 nucleotide sequence: TGTGCCAGCTCACAAACTAGCGGGAGCTACGAGCAGTACTTC. Translating gives CASSQTSGSYEQYF. The full variable domain, in which reference TRBV18 and TRBJ2-7 provide the parts outside the CDR3, is NAGVMQNPRHLVRRRGQEARLRCSPMKGHSHVYWYRQLPEEGLKFMVYLQKENIIDESGMPKERFSAEFPKEGPSILRIQQVVRGDSAAYFCASSQTSGSYEQYFGPGTRLTVT.